These T cell receptor beta chains were read from a single sample in a study of regulatory T cells in long-lasting Graves disease. Using its own MiXCR run on the multiplex PCR reads, TCRdb lists one record per CDR3 protein. The data hold more than 350,000 distinct CDR3 sequences, with 15% observed a single time. The data were also submitted as part of a second study, on T cells in Graves' hyperthyroidism and ophthalmopathy.

The sample was peripheral blood mononuclear cells (PBMCs), taken at new diagnosis, from a patient treated with antithyroid drugs. The receptor source for this set is a woman aged 25 to 39 with Graves disease. CDR3s include the opening cysteine and the closing phenylalanine or tryptophan. The D gene is left open where the match is weak. A row's size may be missing; if present it is once, few, many or a size class.

D: TRBD2
J: TRBJ2-1
V: TRBV18
size: many
DNA: TGTGCCAGCTCACCCTTCTCCGGGACTAGCAGCTACAATGAGCAGTTCTTC
CDR3: CASSPFSGTSSYNEQFF

D: NA
J: TRBJ1-5
V: TRBV28
size: few
DNA: TGTGCCAGCAGCTCCAACAGGGTCGGGGGCAATCAGCCCCAGCATTTT
CDR3: CASSSNRVGGNQPQHF

D: NA
J: TRBJ1-1
V: TRBV4-1
size: NA
DNA: TGCGCCAGCAGCCAAGAGACTGCTACAGCTTTCTTT
CDR3: CASSQETATAFF

D: NA
J: TRBJ1-5
V: TRBV28
size: many
DNA: TGTGCCAGCAGTATAGGGGGAACCCATCAGCCCCAGCATTTT
CDR3: CASSIGGTHQPQHF

D: NA
J: TRBJ2-3
V: TRBV12-5
size: few
DNA: TGTGCTAGTGGTTTGGTAGGGCTAGAATCGTCGGATACGCAGTATTTT
CDR3: CASGLVGLESSDTQYF

D: TRBD1
J: TRBJ2-7
V: TRBV4-1
size: few
DNA: TGCGCCAGCAGCCAACTTGACAGGGACTACGAGCAGTACTTC
CDR3: CASSQLDRDYEQYF

D: TRBD2
J: TRBJ2-1
V: TRBV20-1
size: NA
DNA: TGCAGTGGGACTAGCGGGAGGGAGGAGCAGTTCTTC
CDR3: CSGTSGREEQFF

D: TRBD2
J: TRBJ2-3
V: TRBV11-3
size: many
DNA: TGTGCCAGCAGCGCCCGACTAGCGGGAGGGCTCACAGATACGCAGTATTTT
CDR3: CASSARLAGGLTDTQYF

D: TRBD2
J: TRBJ2-1
V: TRBV7-3
size: NA
DNA: TGTGCCAGCAGCGTAGGGACTAGTAAGTACAATGAGCAGTTCTTC
CDR3: CASSVGTSKYNEQFF

D: TRBD2
J: TRBJ2-1
V: TRBV7-6
size: NA
DNA: TGTGCCAGCAGCACTAGCAGCGGGAGTTCCTACAATGAGCAGTTCTTC
CDR3: CASSTSSGSSYNEQFF

D: NA
J: TRBJ2-1
V: TRBV7-2
size: many
DNA: TGTGCCAGCAGCTGGAACAACAATGAGCAGTTCTTC
CDR3: CASSWNNNEQFF

D: NA
J: TRBJ2-1
V: TRBV5-1
size: many
DNA: TGCGCCAGCAGCCGCGGGACAGATTACAATGAGCAGTTCTTC
CDR3: CASSRGTDYNEQFF

D: TRBD2
J: TRBJ2-7
V: TRBV6-1
size: NA
DNA: TGTGCCAGCACTAGACTAGCGGGGGCCTACGAGCAGTACTTC
CDR3: CASTRLAGAYEQYF

D: TRBD1
J: TRBJ1-2
V: TRBV7-6
size: many
DNA: TGTGCCAGCAGCCCCCAGGGACAGGGCCTTAACTATGGCTACACCTTC
CDR3: CASSPQGQGLNYGYTF

D: TRBD2
J: TRBJ2-1
V: TRBV2
size: many
DNA: TGTGCCAGCAGTCGACTAGCGGGACCCAATGAGCAGTTCTTC
CDR3: CASSRLAGPNEQFF

D: NA
J: TRBJ2-2
V: TRBV4-2
size: many
DNA: TGTGCCAGCAGCCAATCCCTTAGTAACCCCGGGGAGCTGTTTTTT
CDR3: CASSQSLSNPGELFF

D: NA
J: TRBJ1-5
V: TRBV3-1
size: many
DNA: TGTGCCAGCAGCCAAGGGGGGGGACAGCCCCAGCATTTT
CDR3: CASSQGGGQPQHF

D: NA
J: TRBJ1-2
V: TRBV5-1
size: many
DNA: TGCGCCAGCAGCCCTCAGGACACCTATGGCTACACCTTC
CDR3: CASSPQDTYGYTF

D: NA
J: TRBJ2-2
V: TRBV28
size: many
DNA: TGTGCCAGCAGTCCCCCGGGGGTGGTAGCCGGACACGGGGAGCTGTTTTTT
CDR3: CASSPPGVVAGHGELFF

D: NA
J: TRBJ2-7
V: TRBV28
size: NA
DNA: TGTGCCAGCAGTATACAGGGCAGCGACTACGAGCAGTACTTC
CDR3: CASSIQGSDYEQYF

D: NA
J: TRBJ2-2
V: TRBV7-8
size: many
DNA: TGTGCCAGCAGCTTATATTTCCTAGCAGACACCGGGGAGCTGTTTTTT
CDR3: CASSLYFLADTGELFF

D: NA
J: TRBJ1-5
V: TRBV6-1
size: many
DNA: TGTGCCAGCCAGGTTTGGGGTCAGCCCCAGCATTTT
CDR3: CASQVWGQPQHF

D: NA
J: TRBJ1-6
V: TRBV4-1
size: NA
DNA: TGCGCCAGCAGCCGATTAGGGACCCGAATCGACCGAAATTCACCCCTCCACTTT
CDR3: CASSRLGTRIDRNSPLHF

D: TRBD2
J: TRBJ2-4
V: TRBV27
size: many
DNA: TGTGCCAGCAGTCCCGCCGGGAGGGGAAAGAACATTCAGTACTTC
CDR3: CASSPAGRGKNIQYF

D: NA
J: TRBJ2-1
V: TRBV28
size: many
DNA: TGTGCCAGCAGGTTCCGGCCGAGCTACAATGAGCAGTTCTTC
CDR3: CASRFRPSYNEQFF

D: NA
J: TRBJ2-3
V: TRBV9
size: many
DNA: TGTGCCAGCACCGTTGGTGGGGACACCACAGATACGCAGTATTTT
CDR3: CASTVGGDTTDTQYF

D: NA
J: TRBJ2-1
V: TRBV3-1
size: many
DNA: TGTGCCAGCAGCCAAGACCCCAGCTCCTACAATGAGCAGTTCTTC
CDR3: CASSQDPSSYNEQFF

D: TRBD2
J: TRBJ2-1
V: TRBV7-9
size: many
DNA: TGTGCCAGCATTACTAGCGGACGATACAATGAGCAGTTCTTC
CDR3: CASITSGRYNEQFF

D: NA
J: TRBJ1-2
V: TRBV18
size: many
DNA: TGTGCCAGCCCCTGGGTCCATGGCTACACCTTC
CDR3: CASPWVHGYTF

D: TRBD1
J: TRBJ2-1
V: TRBV3-1
size: many
DNA: TGTGCCAGCAGCCAAGATCTGGACAGGGGGCAGTTCTTC
CDR3: CASSQDLDRGQFF

D: NA
J: TRBJ1-5
V: TRBV6-1
size: few
DNA: TGTGCCAGCACCAGGGATGGCAATCAGCCCCAGCATTTT
CDR3: CASTRDGNQPQHF